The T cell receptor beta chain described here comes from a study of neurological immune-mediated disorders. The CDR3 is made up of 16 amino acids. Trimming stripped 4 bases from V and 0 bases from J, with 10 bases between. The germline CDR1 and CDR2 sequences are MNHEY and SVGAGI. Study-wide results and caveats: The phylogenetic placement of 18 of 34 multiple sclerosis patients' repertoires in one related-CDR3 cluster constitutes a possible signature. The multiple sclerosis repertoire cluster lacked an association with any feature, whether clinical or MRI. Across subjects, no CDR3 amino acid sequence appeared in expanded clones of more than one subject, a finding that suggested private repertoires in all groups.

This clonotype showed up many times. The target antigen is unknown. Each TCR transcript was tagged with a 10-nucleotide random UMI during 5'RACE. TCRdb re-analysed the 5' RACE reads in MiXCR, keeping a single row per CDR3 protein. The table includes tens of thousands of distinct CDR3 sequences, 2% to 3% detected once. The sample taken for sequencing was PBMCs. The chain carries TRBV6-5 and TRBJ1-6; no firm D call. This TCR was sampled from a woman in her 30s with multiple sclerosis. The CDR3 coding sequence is TGTGCCAGCAGTTCGACTGGGAGCTCCTATAATTCACCCCTCCACTTT. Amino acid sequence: CASSSTGSSYNSPLHF.